The 27 T cell receptor beta chains reported below all come from one sample, sequenced in a study of T-cell memory formation after mild COVID-19. TCRdb independently ran MiXCR on the 5' RACE reads; one entry per CDR3 protein. This repertoire shows about 390,000 distinct CDR3 sequences, under 25% found once; its top ten account for around 12%. The sequencing input was PBMCs or a T cell subset sorted from them (not recorded which). These receptors originate from an adult woman who had mild COVID-19 (a few samples of this study predate the infection). Cell type and time point are not known.

The chain recombines TRBV21-1 with TRBJ2-1; TRBD1, the D gene given by the table, was not confirmed from the DNA. TRBV21-1 is deemed a pseudogene. This CDR3 has 15 amino acids. CDR3 sequence: CASTEKGQADNEQFF. The CDR3 DNA is TGTGCCAGCACCGAAAAGGGGCAGGCGGACAATGAGCAGTTCTTC.

The rearrangement links TRBV20-1 to TRBJ1-6, with 8 bases aligning to TRBD1. The V gene end was trimmed by 4 bases and the J gene end by 17 bases; junction bases not matched to a gene: 7. The CDR3 extends over 11 amino acids. Per germline, CDR1 DFQATT and CDR2 SNEGSKA (reference sequence). The CDR3 coding sequence is TGCAGTGCTACAACTCGACAGGGGATCCACTTT. This translates into CSATTRQGIHF.

This clonotype was seen a few times. The chain combines TRBV7-9 with TRBJ2-5; 9 bases align to TRBD2. Trimming took 6 bases from V and 2 from J; bases not matched to a gene: 4. Germline CDR1 reads SEHNR; CDR2 reads FQNEAQ (reference sequence). The CDR3 has 14 amino acids. The CDR3 loop is CASRPTSGQETQYF. The CDR3 bases are TGTGCCAGCAGACCGACTAGCGGACAAGAGACCCAGTACTTC.

This clonotype was seen a handful of times. The chain carries TRBV29-1 and TRBJ2-3; TRBD1 matches at 7 bases. J lost 0 bases, V lost 2 bases, and 14 bases had no gene match. The CDR3 loop spans 18 amino acids. The V gene's germline CDR1 is SQVTM and CDR2 ANQGSEA. This CDR3 is CSVETAERTGTSTDTQYF. In DNA form, the CDR3 reads TGCAGCGTTGAAACGGCCGAAAGGACAGGAACTAGCACAGATACGCAGTATTTT.

This clonotype was observed a handful of times. The chain employs TRBV28 and TRBJ2-7; unclear D gene. Looked up from germline, CDR1 is MDHEN and CDR2 is SYDVKM. CDR3 length equals 12 residues. Trimming took 7 bases from V and 3 from J, leaving 10 bases between them. The CDR3 loop reads CASKEQDYEQYF. As DNA, the CDR3 is TGTGCCAGCAAGGAGCAAGACTACGAGCAGTACTTC.

The rearrangement joins TRBV5-4 to TRBJ1-2, with a tentative D call TRBD1 (5 bases). Germline CDR1 and CDR2: SGHNT and YYREEE (reference sequence). V lost 3 bases, J lost 7 bases, and 10 bases lay in between. This CDR3 region has 12 residues. The CDR3 loop reads CASSSGTTGYTF. CDR3 sequence (DNA): TGTGCCAGCAGCTCCGGGACTACTGGCTACACCTTC.

This chain joins TRBV18 and TRBJ1-1, with 8 bases fitting TRBD1. Looked up from germline, CDR1 is KGHSH and CDR2 is LQKENI. This CDR3 is 12 amino acids long. Trimming removed 6 bases from V and 7 bases from J; junction bases left unmatched: 4. The CDR3 loop is CASSLQGGEAFF. For the CDR3, the DNA is TGTGCCAGCTCGCTACAGGGGGGTGAAGCTTTCTTT.

The chain employs TRBV12-3 or TRBV12-4 and TRBJ2-5; 11 nucleotides agree with TRBD1. V lost 6 bases and J lost 3; bases outside the gene matches: 9. There are 16 residues in the CDR3. CDR3: CASRSGQGARKETQYF. CDR3 nucleotide sequence: TGTGCCAGCAGATCCGGACAGGGGGCGCGGAAAGAGACCCAGTACTTC.

This clonotype was seen only a few times. The V and J genes are TRBV15 and TRBJ1-1, with TRBD1 as a possible D gene (5 bases). CDR3 length equals 14 residues. Germline CDR1 reads LNHNV; CDR2 reads YYDKDF (reference sequence). V lost 5 bases and J 11 bases, leaving 21 bases between the germline ends. CDR3 in DNA: TGTGCCACCAGCTCTCAACTCAGGGAATTTACGGCTTTCTTT. Its translation: CATSSQLREFTAFF. Filled out from reference TRBV15 and TRBJ1-1, the complete variable domain reads DAMVIQNPRYQVTQFGKPVTLSCSQTLNHNVMYWYQQKSSQAPKLLFHYYDKDFNNEADTPDNFQSRRPNTSFCFLDIRSPGLGDTAMYLCATSSQLREFTAFFGQGTRLTVV.

This clonotype was recorded many times. The chain recombines TRBV11-1 with TRBJ2-1, with a possible D match to TRBD2 (6 bases). V was cut by 1 base and J by 2 bases, with 18 bases left in between. CDR3 length equals 18 residues. Looked up from germline, CDR1 is SGHAT and CDR2 is FQDESV (reference sequence). The CDR3 loop reads CASSLGGRGGRPYNEQFF. The CDR3 nucleotides are TGTGCCAGCAGCTTAGGAGGACGAGGAGGGCGGCCCTACAATGAGCAGTTCTTC. Variable domain in full (rest from reference TRBV11-1 and TRBJ2-1): EAEVAQSPRYKITEKSQAVAFWCDPISGHATLYWYRQILGQGPELLVQFQDESVVDDSQLPKDRFSAERLKGVDSTLKIQPAELGDSAMYLCASSLGGRGGRPYNEQFFGPGTRLTVL.

The chain uses TRBV20-1 and TRBJ1-1; D gene uncertain. CDR1 and CDR2 from the germline V gene are DFQATT and SNEGSKA (reference sequence). V lost 2 bases, J lost 8 bases, and 9 bases lay in between. The CDR3 has 11 amino acids. The CDR3 DNA reads as TGCAGTGCTAGATCGGGGAGGGAAGCTTTCTTT. Amino acids: CSARSGREAFF.

In this sample, this clonotype turned up a few times. The chain employs TRBV19 and TRBJ1-1, with D possibly being TRBD1 (5 bases). The V end was cut by 7 bases, the J end by 3 bases, with 12 bases between. CDR1 is LNHDA, CDR2 SQIVND, per germline (reference sequence). The CDR3 spans 13 residues. DNA for the CDR3: TGTGCCAGTAAGGATTGGGGGGACACTGAAGCTTTCTTT. This translates into CASKDWGDTEAFF.

This clonotype showed up many times. The chain recombines TRBV27 with TRBJ2-2, with 11 bases fitting TRBD1. CDR3 size: 17 residues. Trimming took 2 bases from V and 4 from J; bases not matched to a gene: 6. Germline loops: CDR1 MNHEY, CDR2 SMNVEV (reference sequence). CDR3 amino acids: CASSLGSGTGGTGELFF. In DNA form, the CDR3 reads TGTGCCAGCAGTTTAGGGTCGGGGACAGGGGGCACCGGGGAGCTGTTTTTT.

The chain couples TRBV2 to TRBJ1-1, with 8 bases lining up with TRBD1. The CDR3 runs to 15 residues. V gave up 5 bases and J gave up 6 bases; unmatched junction bases: 11. Germline values: CDR1 SNHLY, CDR2 FYNNEI. CDR3 sequence: CASSRQGPAGPEAFF. CDR3 nucleotides: TGTGCCAGCAGTAGACAGGGGCCGGCAGGCCCTGAAGCTTTCTTT.

The chain has TRBV7-6 and TRBJ1-1; a possible D gene is TRBD1 (5 bases). The CDR3 extends over 15 amino acids. V was trimmed by 3 bases and J by 4 bases, leaving 15 bases between them. Germline CDR1 and CDR2: SGHVS and FNYEAQ. The CDR3 DNA sequence: TGTGCCAGCAGCTTCATGGGGTTGGGACGCACTGAAGCTTTCTTT. Translation gives CASSFMGLGRTEAFF.

This clonotype has just a few counts. The chain joins TRBV20-1 to TRBJ2-7; D is possibly TRBD1 or TRBD2 (6 bases each). Germline CDR1 is DFQATT and CDR2 is SNEGSKA (reference sequence). V lost 4 bases and J lost 3, with 16 bases in between. The CDR3 length is 14 residues. The CDR3 DNA follows: TGCAGTGCTAAGAGGGGGGAGGAGAGCTACGAGCAGTACTTC. It codes for CSAKRGEESYEQYF.

The rearrangement joins TRBV30 to TRBJ2-7, with D possibly being TRBD2 (6 bases). Per the germline V gene, CDR1 is GTSNPN and CDR2 is SVGIG (reference sequence). Deletions cut 8 bases from V and 5 bases from J, with 25 bases between. The length of the CDR3 is 15 residues. CDR3 sequence: CALRGARGRVHEQYF. In nucleotides, the CDR3 is TGTGCCCTCCGCGGGGCTCGGGGGAGAGTCCACGAGCAGTACTTC.

The chain couples TRBV29-1 to TRBJ2-2; D is perhaps TRBD2 (6 bases). The CDR3 contains 14 residues. Germline assignment: CDR1 SQVTM and CDR2 ANQGSEA. Trimming stripped 5 bases from V and 5 bases from J, with 15 bases between. The CDR3 here is CSVSRGGRTGELFF. The CDR3 DNA sequence: TGCAGCGTTTCGCGGGGTGGAAGAACCGGGGAGCTGTTTTTT.

This clonotype was seen many times. The chain employs TRBV5-1 and TRBJ2-1; D gene ambiguous. Per the germline V gene, CDR1 is SGHRS and CDR2 is YFSETQ. Trimming removed 7 bases from V and 8 bases from J, with 13 bases in between. The CDR3 extends over 12 amino acids. CDR3 nucleotides: TGCGCCAGCCACATGGGTGGCTATGAGCAGTTCTTC. Its protein product is CASHMGGYEQFF.

The V gene is TRBV21-1, the J gene TRBJ2-7. TRBV21-1 is noted as a pseudogene. This CDR3 contains 14 residues. Here the CDR3 DNA reads TGTGCCAGCAGCCCCCGACGCCAGGCCTACGAGCAGTACTTC. Translation gives CASSPRRQAYEQYF.

The chain couples TRBV19 to TRBJ2-6; 12 bases align to TRBD1. The CDR3 loop spans 20 amino acids. The V and J ends lost 5 bases and 0 bases, in that order; junction bases with no gene match: 11. Germline-derived CDR1 and CDR2 are LNHDA and SQIVND (reference sequence). Written as DNA, the CDR3 is TGTGCCAGTAGTGCCCCGGGACAGGGGGCGAAGACCTCTGGGGCCAACGTCCTGACTTTC. Translating gives CASSAPGQGAKTSGANVLTF.

This clonotype showed up just a few times. V and J are TRBV7-9 and TRBJ2-1; D gene uncertain. Germline CDR1 and CDR2: SEHNR and FQNEAQ (reference sequence). The length of the CDR3 is 15 residues. The V end lost 3 bases, the J end lost 8 bases, and 17 bases lay between the germline ends. The CDR3 protein is CASSFQSSTADEQFF. The CDR3 bases are TGTGCCAGCAGCTTTCAGTCTTCGACGGCGGATGAGCAGTTCTTC.

This clonotype was observed a few times. This rearrangement joins TRBV5-1 to TRBJ1-1; no clear D. CDR3 length equals 15 residues. V lost 3 bases and J lost 3, with 15 bases in between. Germline CDR1 SGHRS, CDR2 YFSETQ. The DNA for the CDR3 is TGCGCCAGCAGCTCCAGCGCGGGTGTGGACACTGAAGCTTTCTTT. The encoded protein is CASSSSAGVDTEAFF.

The table lists this clonotype with a few counts. The chain recombines TRBV6-2 or TRBV6-3 with TRBJ2-7; perhaps D is TRBD1 or TRBD2 (5 bases each). Between the trimmed V and J ends, which lost 5 bases and 3 bases, there was a span of 17 bases. Germline CDR1 MNHEY, CDR2 SVGEGT. This CDR3 has 15 residues. CDR3 region: CASSTYMSGHYEQYF. CDR3 DNA sequence: TGTGCCAGCAGTACCTATATGTCGGGGCACTACGAGCAGTACTTC.

This clonotype was picked up a small number of times. This chain joins TRBV7-9 and TRBJ2-5; TRBD1 or TRBD2 may be the D gene (5 bases each). Germline values: CDR1 SEHNR, CDR2 FQNEAQ (reference sequence). This CDR3 is built from 15 residues. V was clipped by 1 base and J by 1 base, with 10 bases between them. This CDR3 is CASSLDPGPQETQYF. In nucleotides, the CDR3 is TGTGCCAGCAGCTTAGATCCGGGACCCCAAGAGACCCAGTACTTC.

The genes are TRBV29-1 and TRBJ2-7; D perhaps matches TRBD1 (5 bases). CDR3 length: 11 amino acids. The germline V gene encodes CDR1 SQVTM and CDR2 ANQGSEA. V lost 7 bases, J lost 5 bases, and 12 bases lay in between. The CDR3 loop reads CSAGEGDEQYF. In nucleotides, the CDR3 is TGCAGCGCTGGAGAAGGGGACGAGCAGTACTTC.

Only a few counts were recorded for this clonotype. V usage is TRBV12-3 or TRBV12-4 and J usage is TRBJ2-7, with TRBD1 matching 9 bases. With 3 bases clipped from V and 6 bases from J, the junction kept 12 bases outside the gene matches. The CDR3 spans 16 residues. CDR3 nucleotides: TGTGCCAGCAGTTTGGAGGGGACAGGGAATCCAAGCGAGCAGTACTTC. Residues: CASSLEGTGNPSEQYF.